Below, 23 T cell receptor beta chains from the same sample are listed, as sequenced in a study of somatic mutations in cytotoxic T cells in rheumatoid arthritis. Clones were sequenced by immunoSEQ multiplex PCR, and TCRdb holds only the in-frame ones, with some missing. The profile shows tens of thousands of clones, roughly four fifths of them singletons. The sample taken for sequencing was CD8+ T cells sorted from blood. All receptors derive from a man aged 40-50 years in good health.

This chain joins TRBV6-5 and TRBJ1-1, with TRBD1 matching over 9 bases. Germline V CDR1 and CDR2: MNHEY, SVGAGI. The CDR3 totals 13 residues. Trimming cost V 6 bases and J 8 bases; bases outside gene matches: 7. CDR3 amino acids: CASSPTTGGEAFF. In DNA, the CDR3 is TGTGCCAGCAGCCCGACGACAGGGGGGGAAGCTTTCTTT.

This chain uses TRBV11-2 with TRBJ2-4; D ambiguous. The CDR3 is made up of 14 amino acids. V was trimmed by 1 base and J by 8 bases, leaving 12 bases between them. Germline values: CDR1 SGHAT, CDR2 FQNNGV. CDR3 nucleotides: TGTGCCAGCAGCTTAGTTTTTCGCCGTGACATTCAGTACTTC. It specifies CASSLVFRRDIQYF.

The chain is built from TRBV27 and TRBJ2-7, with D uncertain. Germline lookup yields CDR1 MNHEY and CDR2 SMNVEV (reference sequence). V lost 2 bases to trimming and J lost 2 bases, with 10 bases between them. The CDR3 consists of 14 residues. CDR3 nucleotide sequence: TGTGCCAGCAGTTTAAATAGTGAGACCTACGAGCAGTACTTC. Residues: CASSLNSETYEQYF.

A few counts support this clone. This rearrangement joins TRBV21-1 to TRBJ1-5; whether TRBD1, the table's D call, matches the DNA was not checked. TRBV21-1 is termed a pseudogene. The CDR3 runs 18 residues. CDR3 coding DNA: TGTGCCAGCAGCAAAAGTAGAGGACAGGGGTTCGGCAATCAGCCCCAGCATTTT. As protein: CASSKSRGQGFGNQPQHF.

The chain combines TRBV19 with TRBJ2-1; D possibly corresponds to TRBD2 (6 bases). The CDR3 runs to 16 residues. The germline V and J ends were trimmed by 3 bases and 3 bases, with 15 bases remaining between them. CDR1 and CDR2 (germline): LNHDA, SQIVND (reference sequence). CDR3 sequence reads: CASSIGGPPHYNEQFF. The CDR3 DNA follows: TGTGCCAGTAGTATCGGAGGGCCCCCTCACTACAATGAGCAGTTCTTC.

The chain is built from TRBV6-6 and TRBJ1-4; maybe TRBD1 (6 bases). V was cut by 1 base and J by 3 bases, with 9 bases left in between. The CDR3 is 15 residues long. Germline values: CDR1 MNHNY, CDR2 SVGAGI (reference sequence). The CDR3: CASSYYGQSNEKLFF. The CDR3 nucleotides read TGTGCCAGCAGTTACTATGGACAGTCTAATGAAAAACTGTTTTTT.

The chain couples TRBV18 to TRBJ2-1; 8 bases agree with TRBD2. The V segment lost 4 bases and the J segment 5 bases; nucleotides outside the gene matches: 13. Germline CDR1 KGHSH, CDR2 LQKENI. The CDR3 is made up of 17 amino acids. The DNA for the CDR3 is TGTGCCAGCTCACTTACCACCGGGACTAGTCGAAACAATGAGCAGTTCTTC. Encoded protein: CASSLTTGTSRNNEQFF.

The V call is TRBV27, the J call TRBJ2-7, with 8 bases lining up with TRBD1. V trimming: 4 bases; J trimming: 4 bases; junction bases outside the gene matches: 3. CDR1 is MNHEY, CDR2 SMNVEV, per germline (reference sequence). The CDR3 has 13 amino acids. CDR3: CASSSDRAYEQYF. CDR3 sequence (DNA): TGTGCCAGCAGTTCGGACAGGGCTTACGAGCAGTACTTC.

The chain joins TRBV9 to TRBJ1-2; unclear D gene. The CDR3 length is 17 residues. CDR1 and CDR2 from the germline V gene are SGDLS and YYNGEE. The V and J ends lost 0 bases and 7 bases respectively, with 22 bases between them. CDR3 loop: CASSVDLPDSIKGGYTF. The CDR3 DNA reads TGTGCCAGCAGCGTAGATCTCCCAGATTCAATCAAGGGTGGCTACACCTTC.

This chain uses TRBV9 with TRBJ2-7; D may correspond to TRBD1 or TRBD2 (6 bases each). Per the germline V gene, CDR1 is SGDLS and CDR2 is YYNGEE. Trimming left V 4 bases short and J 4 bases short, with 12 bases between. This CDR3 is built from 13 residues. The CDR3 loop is CASSPGAVYEQYF. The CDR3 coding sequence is TGTGCCAGCAGCCCGGGGGCGGTATACGAGCAGTACTTC.

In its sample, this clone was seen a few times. Written as DNA, the CDR3 is TGTGCCTGGAGTGTGGGGACAGGGGAACAGCCCCAGCATTTT. This gives the protein CAWSVGTGEQPQHF. The chain links TRBV30 to TRBJ1-5, with 10 bases matching TRBD1. Trimming removed 0 bases from V and 7 bases from J; junction bases left unmatched: 3. The CDR3 has 14 amino acids. The V gene's germline CDR1 is GTSNPN and CDR2 SVGIG (reference sequence).

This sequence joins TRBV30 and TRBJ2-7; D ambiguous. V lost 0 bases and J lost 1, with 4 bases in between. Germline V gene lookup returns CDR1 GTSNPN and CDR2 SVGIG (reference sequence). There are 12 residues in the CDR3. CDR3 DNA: TGTGCCTGGAGTGTAAGTTCCTACGAGCAGTACTTC. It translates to CAWSVSSYEQYF.

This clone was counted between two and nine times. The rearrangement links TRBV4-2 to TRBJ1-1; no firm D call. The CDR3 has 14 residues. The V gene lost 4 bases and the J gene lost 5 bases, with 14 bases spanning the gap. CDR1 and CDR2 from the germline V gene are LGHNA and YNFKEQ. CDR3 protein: CASSPGVGWTEAFF. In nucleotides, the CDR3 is TGTGCCAGCAGCCCCGGGGTGGGGTGGACTGAAGCTTTCTTT.

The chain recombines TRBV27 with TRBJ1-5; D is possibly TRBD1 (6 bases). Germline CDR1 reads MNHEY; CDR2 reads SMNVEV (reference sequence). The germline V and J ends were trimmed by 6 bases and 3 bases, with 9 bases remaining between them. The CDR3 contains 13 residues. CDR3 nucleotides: TGTGCCAGCAGGCAGGGGATCAATCAGCCCCAGCATTTT. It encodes CASRQGINQPQHF.

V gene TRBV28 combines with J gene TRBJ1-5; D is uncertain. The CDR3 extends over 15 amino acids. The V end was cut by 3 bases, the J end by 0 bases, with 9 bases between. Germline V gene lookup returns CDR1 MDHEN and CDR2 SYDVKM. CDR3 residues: CASSFEDYSNQPQHF. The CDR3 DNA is TGTGCCAGCAGTTTTGAGGATTATAGCAATCAGCCCCAGCATTTT.

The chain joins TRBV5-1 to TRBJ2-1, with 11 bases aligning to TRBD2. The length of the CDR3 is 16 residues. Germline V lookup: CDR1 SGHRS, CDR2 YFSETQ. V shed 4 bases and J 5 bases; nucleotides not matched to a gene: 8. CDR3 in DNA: TGCGCCAGCAGCGGGCTAGCGGGAGGTTTCAACAATGAGCAGTTCTTC. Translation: CASSGLAGGFNNEQFF.

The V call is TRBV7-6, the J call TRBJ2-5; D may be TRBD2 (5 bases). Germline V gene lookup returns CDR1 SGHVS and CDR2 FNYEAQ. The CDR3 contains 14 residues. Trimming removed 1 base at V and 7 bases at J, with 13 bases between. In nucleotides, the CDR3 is TGTGCCAGCAGCTTAGTTGCTGAGGGCCCGACCCAGTACTTC. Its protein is CASSLVAEGPTQYF.

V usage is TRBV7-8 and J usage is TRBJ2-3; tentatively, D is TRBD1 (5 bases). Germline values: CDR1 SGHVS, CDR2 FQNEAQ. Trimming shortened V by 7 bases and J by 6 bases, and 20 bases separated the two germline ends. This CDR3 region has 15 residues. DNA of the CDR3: TGTGCCAGCACCTCTGGGGCTCTTCTTTTGGATACGCAGTATTTT. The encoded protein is CASTSGALLLDTQYF.

DNA for the CDR3: TGTGCCAGCAGTGATGGGACCCGCTCCTACAATGAGCAGTTCTTC. This encodes CASSDGTRSYNEQFF. The rearrangement uses TRBV2 and TRBJ2-1; perhaps D is TRBD1 or TRBD2 (5 bases each). CDR3 size: 15 residues. V lost 3 bases to trimming and J lost 0 bases, with 9 bases between them. Germline CDR1 and CDR2: SNHLY and FYNNEI.

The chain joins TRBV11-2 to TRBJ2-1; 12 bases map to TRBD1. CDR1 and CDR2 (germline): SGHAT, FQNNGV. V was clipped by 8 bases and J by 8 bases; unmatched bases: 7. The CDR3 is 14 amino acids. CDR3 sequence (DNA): TGTGCCAGCTCGCCGGGACAGGGGGCCTATGAGCAGTTCTTC. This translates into CASSPGQGAYEQFF.

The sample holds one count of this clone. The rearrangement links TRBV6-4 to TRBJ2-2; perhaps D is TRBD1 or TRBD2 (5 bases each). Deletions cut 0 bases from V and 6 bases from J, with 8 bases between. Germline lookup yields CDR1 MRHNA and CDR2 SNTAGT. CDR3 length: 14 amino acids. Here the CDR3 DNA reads TGTGCCAGCAGTGACTCGTTGGGGGCCGGGGAGCTGTTTTTT. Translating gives CASSDSLGAGELFF.

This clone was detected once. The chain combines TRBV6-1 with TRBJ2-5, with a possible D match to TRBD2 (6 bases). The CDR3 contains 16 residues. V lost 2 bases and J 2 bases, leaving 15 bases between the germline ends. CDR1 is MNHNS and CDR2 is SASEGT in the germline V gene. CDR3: CASSESSGQGQETQYF. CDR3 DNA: TGTGCCAGCAGTGAAAGCAGCGGGCAGGGACAAGAGACCCAGTACTTC.

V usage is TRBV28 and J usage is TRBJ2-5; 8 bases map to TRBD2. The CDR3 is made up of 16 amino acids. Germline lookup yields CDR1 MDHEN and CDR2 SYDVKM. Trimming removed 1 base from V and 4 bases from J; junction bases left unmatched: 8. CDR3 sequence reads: CASSLYTGGTVETQYF. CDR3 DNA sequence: TGTGCCAGCAGTTTATACACGGGAGGGACGGTAGAGACCCAGTACTTC.